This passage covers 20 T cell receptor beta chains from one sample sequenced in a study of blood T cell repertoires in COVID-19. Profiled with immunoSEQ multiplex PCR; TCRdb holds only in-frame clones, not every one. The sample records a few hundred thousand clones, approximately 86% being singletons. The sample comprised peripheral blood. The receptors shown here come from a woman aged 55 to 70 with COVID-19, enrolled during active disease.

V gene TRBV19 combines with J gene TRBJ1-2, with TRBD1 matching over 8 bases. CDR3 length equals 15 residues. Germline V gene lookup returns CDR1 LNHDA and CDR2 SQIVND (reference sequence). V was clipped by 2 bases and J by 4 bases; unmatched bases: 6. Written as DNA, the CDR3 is TGTGCCAGTAGTATAAAGACAGGGGTCCTCTATGGCTACACCTTC. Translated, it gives CASSIKTGVLYGYTF. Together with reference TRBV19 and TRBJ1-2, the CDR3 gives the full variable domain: DGGITQSPKYLFRKEGQNVTLSCEQNLNHDAMYWYRQDPGQGLRLIYYSQIVNDFQKGDIAEGYSVSREKKESFPLTVTSAQKNPTAFYLCASSIKTGVLYGYTFGSGTRLTVV.

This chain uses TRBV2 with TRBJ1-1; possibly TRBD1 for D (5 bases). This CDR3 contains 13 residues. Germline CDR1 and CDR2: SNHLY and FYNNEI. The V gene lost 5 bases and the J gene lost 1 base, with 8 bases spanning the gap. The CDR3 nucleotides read TGTGCCAGCAGTAACGGGGGGAACACTGAAGCTTTCTTT. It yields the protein CASSNGGNTEAFF. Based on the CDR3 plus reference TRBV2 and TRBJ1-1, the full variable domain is EPEVTQTPSHQVTQMGQEVILRCVPISNHLYFYWYRQILGQKVEFLVSFYNNEISEKSEIFDDQFSVERPDGSNFTLKIRSTKLEDSAMYFCASSNGGNTEAFFGQGTRLTVV.

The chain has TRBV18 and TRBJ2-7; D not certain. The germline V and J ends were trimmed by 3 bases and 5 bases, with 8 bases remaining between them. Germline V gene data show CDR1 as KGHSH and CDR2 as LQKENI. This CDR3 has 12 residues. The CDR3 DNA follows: TGTGCCAGCTCACCGACCGGAGACGAGCAGTACTTC. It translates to CASSPTGDEQYF.

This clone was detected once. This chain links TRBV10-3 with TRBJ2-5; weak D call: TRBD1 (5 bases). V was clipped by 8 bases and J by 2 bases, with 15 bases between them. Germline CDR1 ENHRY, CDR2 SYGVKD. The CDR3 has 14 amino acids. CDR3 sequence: CAIRQQGGQETQYF. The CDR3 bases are TGTGCCATCCGGCAGCAGGGTGGTCAAGAGACCCAGTACTTC.

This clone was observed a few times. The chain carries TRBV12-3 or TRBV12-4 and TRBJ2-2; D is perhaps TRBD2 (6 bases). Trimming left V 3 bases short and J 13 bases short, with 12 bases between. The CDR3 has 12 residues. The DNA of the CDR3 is TGTGCCAGCAGTTTGCAGGGAGGTGGGCTGTTTTTT. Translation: CASSLQGGGLFF.

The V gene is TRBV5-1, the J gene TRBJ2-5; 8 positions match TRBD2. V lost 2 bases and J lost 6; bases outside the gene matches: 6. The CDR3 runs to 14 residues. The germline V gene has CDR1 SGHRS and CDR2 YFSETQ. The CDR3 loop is CASSFGTSHQTQYF. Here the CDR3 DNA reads TGCGCCAGCAGCTTCGGGACTAGTCACCAGACCCAGTACTTC. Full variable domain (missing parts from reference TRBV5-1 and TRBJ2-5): KAGVTQTPRYLIKTRGQQVTLSCSPISGHRSVSWYQQTPGQGLQFLFEYFSETQRNKGNFPGRFSGRQFSNSRSEMNVSTLELGDSALYLCASSFGTSHQTQYFGPGTRLLVL.

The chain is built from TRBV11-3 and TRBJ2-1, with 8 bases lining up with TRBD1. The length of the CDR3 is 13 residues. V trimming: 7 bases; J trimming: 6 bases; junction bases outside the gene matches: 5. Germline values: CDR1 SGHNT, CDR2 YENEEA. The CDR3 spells CASTTGTGNEQFF. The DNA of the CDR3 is TGTGCCAGCACGACCGGGACAGGCAATGAGCAGTTCTTC.

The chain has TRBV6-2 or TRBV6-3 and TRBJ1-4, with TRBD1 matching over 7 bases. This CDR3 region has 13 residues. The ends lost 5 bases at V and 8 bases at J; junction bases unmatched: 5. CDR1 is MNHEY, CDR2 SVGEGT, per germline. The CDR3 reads CASSNRGGEKLFF. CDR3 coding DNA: TGTGCCAGCAGTAACAGGGGAGGCGAAAAACTGTTTTTT.

CDR3 region: CASSLEEGYGWAFF. As DNA, the CDR3 is TGTGCCAGCAGCTTAGAGGAAGGCTACGGGTGGGCTTTCTTT. The chain has TRBV7-8 and TRBJ1-1; no firm D call. V was cut by 1 base and J by 11 bases, with 17 bases left in between. Germline CDR1 reads SGHVS; CDR2 reads FQNEAQ. This CDR3 spans 14 amino acids.

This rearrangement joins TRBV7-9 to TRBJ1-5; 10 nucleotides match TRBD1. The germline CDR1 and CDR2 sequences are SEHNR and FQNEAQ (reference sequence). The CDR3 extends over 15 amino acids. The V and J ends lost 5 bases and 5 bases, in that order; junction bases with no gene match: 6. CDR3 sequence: CASSLGQGRHQPQHF. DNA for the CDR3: TGTGCCAGCAGCCTGGGACAGGGGCGACATCAGCCCCAGCATTTT. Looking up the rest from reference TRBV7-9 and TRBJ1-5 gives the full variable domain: DTGVSQNPRHKITKRGQNVTFRCDPISEHNRLYWYRQTLGQGPEFLTYFQNEAQLEKSRLLSDRFSAERPKGSFSTLEIQRTEQGDSAMYLCASSLGQGRHQPQHFGDGTRLSIL.

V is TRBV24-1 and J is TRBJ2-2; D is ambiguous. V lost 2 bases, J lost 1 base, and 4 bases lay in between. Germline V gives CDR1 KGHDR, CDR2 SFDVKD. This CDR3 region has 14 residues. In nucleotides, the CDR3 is TGTGCCACCAGTGATTCCTGGAACACCGGGGAGCTGTTTTTT. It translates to CATSDSWNTGELFF.

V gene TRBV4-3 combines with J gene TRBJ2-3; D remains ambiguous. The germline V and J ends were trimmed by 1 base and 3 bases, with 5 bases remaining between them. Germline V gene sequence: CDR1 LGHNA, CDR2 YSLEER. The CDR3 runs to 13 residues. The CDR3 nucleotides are TGCGCCAGCAGCCAAGGGCAGACAGATACGCAGTATTTT. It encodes CASSQGQTDTQYF.

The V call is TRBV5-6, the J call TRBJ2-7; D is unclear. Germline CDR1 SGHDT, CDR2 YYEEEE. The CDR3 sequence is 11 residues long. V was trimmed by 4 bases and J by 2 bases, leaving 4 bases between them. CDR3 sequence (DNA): TGTGCCAGCAGCGGAGCCTACGAGCAGTACTTC. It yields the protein CASSGAYEQYF.

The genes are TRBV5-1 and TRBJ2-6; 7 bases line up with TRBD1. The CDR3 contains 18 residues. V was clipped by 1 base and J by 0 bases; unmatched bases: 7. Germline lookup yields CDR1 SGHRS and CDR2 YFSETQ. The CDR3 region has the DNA TGCGCCAGCAGCTTGACGGCAGGGGGTAGCTCTGGGGCCAACGTCCTGACTTTC. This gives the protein CASSLTAGGSSGANVLTF.

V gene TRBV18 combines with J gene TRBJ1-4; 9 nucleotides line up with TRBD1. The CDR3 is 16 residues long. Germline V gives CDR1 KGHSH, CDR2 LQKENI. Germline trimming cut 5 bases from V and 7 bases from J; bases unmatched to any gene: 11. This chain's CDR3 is CASSMWDRVPSEKLFF. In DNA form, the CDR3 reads TGTGCCAGCTCAATGTGGGACAGGGTCCCTTCTGAAAAACTGTTTTTT.

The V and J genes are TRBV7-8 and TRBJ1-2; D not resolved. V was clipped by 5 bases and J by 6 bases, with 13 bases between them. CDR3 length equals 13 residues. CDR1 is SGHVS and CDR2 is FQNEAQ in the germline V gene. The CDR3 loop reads CASSREGVDGYTF. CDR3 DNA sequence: TGTGCCAGCAGCCGGGAGGGTGTAGATGGCTACACCTTC.

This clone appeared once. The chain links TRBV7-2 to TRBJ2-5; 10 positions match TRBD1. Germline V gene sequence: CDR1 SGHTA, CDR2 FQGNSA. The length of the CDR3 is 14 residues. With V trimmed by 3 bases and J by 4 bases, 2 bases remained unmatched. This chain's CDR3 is CASSFDRGLETQYF. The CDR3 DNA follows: TGTGCCAGCAGCTTCGACAGGGGGCTAGAGACCCAGTACTTC.

In DNA, the CDR3 is TGTGCCAGCACTACGACAGGGGGCAACACTGAAGCTTTCTTT. It yields the protein CASTTTGGNTEAFF. This chain uses TRBV2 with TRBJ1-1; 10 nucleotides align to TRBD1. The V and J ends lost 7 bases and 2 bases, in that order; junction bases with no gene match: 4. CDR1 and CDR2 (germline): SNHLY, FYNNEI. The CDR3 consists of 14 residues. Filled out from reference TRBV2 and TRBJ1-1, the complete variable domain reads EPEVTQTPSHQVTQMGQEVILRCVPISNHLYFYWYRQILGQKVEFLVSFYNNEISEKSEIFDDQFSVERPDGSNFTLKIRSTKLEDSAMYFCASTTTGGNTEAFFGQGTRLTVV.

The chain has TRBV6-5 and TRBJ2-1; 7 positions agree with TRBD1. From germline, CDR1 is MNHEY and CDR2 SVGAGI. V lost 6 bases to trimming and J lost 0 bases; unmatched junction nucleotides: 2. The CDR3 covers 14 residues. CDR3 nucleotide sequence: TGTGCCAGCAGGGGGGACAGCTCCTACAATGAGCAGTTCTTC. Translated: CASRGDSSYNEQFF.

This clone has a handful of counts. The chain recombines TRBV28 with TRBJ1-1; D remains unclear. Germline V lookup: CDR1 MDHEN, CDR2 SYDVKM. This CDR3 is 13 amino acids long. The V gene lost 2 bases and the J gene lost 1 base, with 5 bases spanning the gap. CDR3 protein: CASSLPPNTEAFF. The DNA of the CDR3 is TGTGCCAGCAGTTTACCTCCGAACACTGAAGCTTTCTTT.